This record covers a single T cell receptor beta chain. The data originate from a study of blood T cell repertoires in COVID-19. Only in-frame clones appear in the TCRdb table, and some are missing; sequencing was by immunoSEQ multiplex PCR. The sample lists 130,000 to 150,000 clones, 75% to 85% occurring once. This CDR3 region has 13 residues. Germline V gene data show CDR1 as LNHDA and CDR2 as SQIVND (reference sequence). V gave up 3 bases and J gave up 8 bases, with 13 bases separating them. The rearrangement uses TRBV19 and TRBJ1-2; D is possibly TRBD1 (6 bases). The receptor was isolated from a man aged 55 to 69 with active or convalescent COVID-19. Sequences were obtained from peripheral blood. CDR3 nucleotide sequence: TGTGCCAGTAGTATTGGACAGCAAGGGGGCTACACCTTC. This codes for CASSIGQQGGYTF.